The next 5 T cell receptor beta chains were all read from a single sample in a study of identical twins. TCRdb re-called the 5' RACE reads with MiXCR, one entry per CDR3 protein. Found here are about 530,000 distinct CDR3 sequences, 20% to 25% of them singletons; the top ten hold roughly 0.5%. The sample also formed part of further work on yellow fever vaccine responses in identical twins.

Sequencing input: CD4+ T cells sorted from blood. The receptor set was obtained from a young woman in good health.

The table lists this clonotype with a few counts. The CDR3 loop is CASSSNVGTEAFF. CDR3 sequence (DNA): TGTGCCAGCAGCTCCAACGTGGGCACTGAAGCTTTCTTT. V and J are TRBV7-9 and TRBJ1-1; no reliable D call. The CDR3 sequence is 13 residues long. V lost 4 bases and J lost 4, with 10 bases in between. Per the germline V gene, CDR1 is SEHNR and CDR2 is FQNEAQ (reference sequence).

This clonotype has a handful of counts. This chain uses TRBV28 with TRBJ1-4, with D tentatively TRBD1 (6 bases). Trimming stripped 7 bases from V and 10 bases from J, with 22 bases between. This CDR3 is 15 amino acids long. Germline lookup yields CDR1 MDHEN and CDR2 SYDVKM. The DNA of the CDR3 is TGTGCCAGCACTTCCACGGGGGCGAGGAAGGGAAAACTGTTTTTT. This gives the protein CASTSTGARKGKLFF. The full variable domain, in which reference TRBV28 and TRBJ1-4 provide the parts outside the CDR3, is DVKVTQSSRYLVKRTGEKVFLECVQDMDHENMFWYRQDPGLGLRLIYFSYDVKMKEKGDIPEGYSVSREKKERFSLILESASTNQTSMYLCASTSTGARKGKLFFGSGTQLSVL.

The rearrangement uses TRBV12-3 or TRBV12-4 and TRBJ2-1; 9 bases agree with TRBD2. CDR3 length equals 17 residues. Trimming took 2 bases from V and 4 from J; bases not matched to a gene: 9. The CDR3 sequence: CASSLRSAGGLYNEQFF. As DNA, the CDR3 is TGTGCCAGCAGTTTAAGGTCGGCGGGAGGGCTATACAATGAGCAGTTCTTC.

The chain combines TRBV12-3 or TRBV12-4 with TRBJ2-7; possible D gene TRBD2, 5 bases. V was pared by 6 bases and J by 4 bases, with 13 bases between. The CDR3 totals 13 residues. CDR3 DNA: TGTGCCAGCAGCATTGACGGGGTTTACGAGCAGTACTTC. Its protein is CASSIDGVYEQYF.

V usage is TRBV13 and J usage is TRBJ2-1, with D perhaps matching TRBD1 (6 bases). V was shortened by 11 bases and J by 3 bases, with 32 bases between the two germline ends. The CDR3 contains 19 residues. Looked up from germline, CDR1 is PRHDT and CDR2 is FYEKMQ (reference sequence). CDR3 residues: CARRRRPPTGRDNYNEQFF. For the CDR3, the DNA is TGTGCCCGCCGCCGTAGGCCCCCGACAGGTCGAGACAACTACAATGAGCAGTTCTTC. The full variable domain, its missing parts supplied by reference TRBV13 and TRBJ2-1, is AAGVIQSPRHLIKEKRETATLKCYPIPRHDTVYWYQQGPGQDPQFLISFYEKMQSDKGSIPDRFSAQQFSDYHSELNMSSLELGDSALYFCARRRRPPTGRDNYNEQFFGPGTRLTVL.